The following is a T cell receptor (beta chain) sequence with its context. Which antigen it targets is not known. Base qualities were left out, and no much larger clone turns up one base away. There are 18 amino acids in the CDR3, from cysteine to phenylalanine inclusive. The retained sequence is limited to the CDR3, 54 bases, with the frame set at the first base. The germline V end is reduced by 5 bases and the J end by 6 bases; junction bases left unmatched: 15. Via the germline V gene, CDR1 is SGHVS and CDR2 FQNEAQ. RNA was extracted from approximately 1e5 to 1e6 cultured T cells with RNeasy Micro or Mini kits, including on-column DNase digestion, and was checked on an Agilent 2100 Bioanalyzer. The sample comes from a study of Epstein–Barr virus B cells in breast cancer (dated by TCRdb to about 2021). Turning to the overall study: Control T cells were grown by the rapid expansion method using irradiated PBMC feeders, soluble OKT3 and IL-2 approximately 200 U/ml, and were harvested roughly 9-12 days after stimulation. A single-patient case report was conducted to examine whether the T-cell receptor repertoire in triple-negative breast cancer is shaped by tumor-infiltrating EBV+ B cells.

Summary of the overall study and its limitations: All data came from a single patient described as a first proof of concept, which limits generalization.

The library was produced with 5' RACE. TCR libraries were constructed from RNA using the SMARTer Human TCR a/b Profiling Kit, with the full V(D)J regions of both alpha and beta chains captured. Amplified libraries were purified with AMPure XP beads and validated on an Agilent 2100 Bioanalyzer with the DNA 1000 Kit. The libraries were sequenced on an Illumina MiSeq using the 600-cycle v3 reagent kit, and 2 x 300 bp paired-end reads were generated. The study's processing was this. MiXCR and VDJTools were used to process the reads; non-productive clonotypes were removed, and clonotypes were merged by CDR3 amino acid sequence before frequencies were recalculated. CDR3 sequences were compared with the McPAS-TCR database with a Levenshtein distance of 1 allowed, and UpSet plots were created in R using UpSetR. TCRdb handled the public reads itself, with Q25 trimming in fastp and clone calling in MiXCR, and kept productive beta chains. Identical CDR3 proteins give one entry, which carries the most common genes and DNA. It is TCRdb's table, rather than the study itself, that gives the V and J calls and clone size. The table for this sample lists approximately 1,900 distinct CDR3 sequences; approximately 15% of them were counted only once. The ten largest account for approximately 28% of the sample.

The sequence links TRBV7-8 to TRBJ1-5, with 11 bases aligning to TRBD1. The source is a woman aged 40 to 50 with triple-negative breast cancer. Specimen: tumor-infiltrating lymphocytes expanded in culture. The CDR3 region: CASSATLQIGQGAQPQHF. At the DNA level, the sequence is TGTGCCAGCAGCGCAACATTGCAAATCGGACAGGGGGCTCAGCCCCAGCATTTT.